Listed below are T cell receptor beta chains from one sample, sequenced in a study of blood T cell repertoires in COVID-19. Generated by immunoSEQ multiplex PCR, the TCRdb table keeps only in-frame clones and is missing some. The table includes about 120,000 clones, 60% to 85% detected once. The specimen was peripheral blood. Source of these receptors: an older man with acute or convalescent COVID-19. Both conserved end residues are part of each CDR3. D genes are given only for firm matches. Clone sizes are given selectively: once, few, many, or a class where the clone is expanded.

v_call,j_call,d_call,clone_size,cdr3_aa,cdr3_nt
TRBV5-6,TRBJ1-2,TRBD1,NA,CASSPGQLNYGYTF,TGTGCCAGCAGTCCGGGACAGCTAAACTATGGCTACACCTTC
TRBV15,TRBJ1-2,NA,NA,CATSTARQEGGYTF,TGTGCCACCAGCACAGCACGACAGGAAGGAGGCTACACCTTC
TRBV7-3,TRBJ1-1,NA,NA,CASSLTGTLNTEAFF,TGTGCCAGCAGCTTAACTGGTACACTGAACACTGAAGCTTTCTTT
TRBV7-2,TRBJ2-3,NA,NA,CASSSYLADTQYF,TGTGCCAGCAGCTCTTATCTCGCAGATACGCAGTATTTT
TRBV30,TRBJ1-2,NA,NA,CAWSEGNNYGYTF,TGTGCCTGGAGTGAGGGGAATAACTATGGCTACACCTTC
TRBV28,TRBJ2-4,TRBD1,NA,CASSSISAGTGVNIQYF,TGTGCCAGCAGTTCAATATCGGCCGGGACAGGTGTAAACATTCAGTACTTC
TRBV19,TRBJ2-5,NA,NA,CASSIKWVAASIQETQYF,TGTGCCAGTAGTATAAAATGGGTAGCCGCGAGTATTCAAGAGACCCAGTACTTC
TRBV10-3,TRBJ2-6,TRBD2,NA,CAISPRGGAGGGANVLTF,TGTGCCATCAGTCCTCGCGGGGGGGCCGGAGGTGGGGCCAACGTCCTGACTTTC
TRBV19,TRBJ1-5,TRBD1,NA,CASSSRGQGGVQPQHF,TGTGCCAGTAGTTCCCGCGGACAGGGTGGGGTCCAGCCCCAGCATTTT
TRBV7-2,TRBJ1-5,TRBD1,NA,CASSLDRNQPQHF,TGTGCCAGCAGCTTGGACAGGAACCAGCCCCAGCATTTT
TRBV24-1,TRBJ1-5,NA,NA,CATSDGGEGVQPQHF,TGTGCCACCAGTGATGGAGGGGAGGGGGTTCAGCCCCAGCATTTT
TRBV6-5,TRBJ2-5,TRBD2,few,CASSSSGLAGVETQYF,TGTGCCAGCAGTTCCTCCGGACTAGCGGGAGTGGAGACCCAGTACTTC
TRBV2,TRBJ2-1,TRBD2,NA,CASSLASGRAYNEQFF,TGTGCCAGCAGCCTGGCAAGCGGGAGGGCCTACAATGAGCAGTTCTTC
TRBV7-6,TRBJ2-1,NA,NA,CASSSSPVQGNEQFF,TGTGCCAGCAGTTCTTCCCCGGTGCAGGGCAATGAGCAGTTCTTC
TRBV27,TRBJ2-1,NA,NA,CASSFVTGGTYNEQFF,TGTGCCAGCAGTTTCGTGACCGGGGGTACCTACAATGAGCAGTTCTTC
TRBV7-2,TRBJ1-5,NA,NA,CASSPGEGGQPQHF,TGTGCCAGCAGCCCGGGGGAGGGAGGTCAGCCCCAGCATTTT
TRBV12-5,TRBJ2-1,TRBD2,few,CASGLTLAGEFDYNEQFF,TGTGCTAGTGGTTTAACGCTAGCGGGAGAGTTCGACTACAATGAGCAGTTCTTC
TRBV7-2,TRBJ2-5,NA,NA,CASSLSSGETQYF,TGTGCCAGCAGCTTAAGTTCCGGAGAGACCCAGTACTTC
TRBV11-3,TRBJ2-7,TRBD1,once,CASSPAGTGNPSEQYF,TGTGCCAGCAGCCCCGCCGGGACAGGGAATCCCTCCGAGCAGTACTTC
TRBV11-2,TRBJ2-3,NA,NA,CASSLDDPGGLADTQYF,TGTGCCAGCAGCTTAGATGATCCGGGGGGCCTCGCAGATACGCAGTATTTT
TRBV20-1,TRBJ1-1,NA,NA,CSARDRAEAFF,TGCAGTGCTAGAGATCGCGCTGAAGCTTTCTTT
TRBV9,TRBJ1-2,TRBD1,NA,CASSVGQGTYGYTF,TGTGCCAGCAGCGTTGGACAGGGGACCTATGGCTACACCTTC
TRBV11-3,TRBJ2-7,TRBD2,NA,CASSLSGGAYEQYF,TGTGCCAGCAGCTTGAGCGGGGGGGCCTACGAGCAGTACTTC
TRBV27,TRBJ2-3,TRBD1,once,CASSFRGQDTQYF,TGTGCCAGCAGTTTCAGGGGGCAGGATACGCAGTATTTT
TRBV5-6,TRBJ2-2,NA,few,CASSLGGAGELFF,TGTGCCAGCAGCTTGGGGGGGGCCGGGGAGCTGTTTTTT
TRBV7-2,TRBJ2-7,NA,NA,CASSSSQGAEQYF,TGTGCCAGCAGCTCTTCACAGGGAGCCGAGCAGTACTTC
TRBV7-9,TRBJ2-7,TRBD2,once,CASSSSGSHEQYF,TGTGCCAGCAGTTCTAGCGGGAGTCACGAGCAGTACTTC
TRBV23-1,TRBJ2-1,TRBD2,NA,CASSPVVREGLTDNEQFF,TGCGCCAGCAGTCCGGTGGTGCGGGAGGGCCTCACCGACAATGAGCAGTTCTTC
TRBV9,TRBJ1-1,TRBD1,few,CASSQGATRLNTEAFF,TGTGCCAGCAGCCAGGGGGCAACTCGTTTAAACACTGAAGCTTTCTTT
TRBV4-1,TRBJ1-4,TRBD1,NA,CASSPGGTSNEKLFF,TGCGCCAGCAGCCCAGGGGGGACCTCTAATGAAAAACTGTTTTTT
TRBV13,TRBJ1-4,TRBD1,NA,CASSSRQGLNEKLFF,TGTGCCAGCAGCTCTCGACAGGGTCTTAATGAAAAACTGTTTTTT
TRBV6-2/TRBV6-3,TRBJ2-2,NA,NA,CASSSFGELFF,TGTGCCAGCAGTTCGTTCGGGGAGCTGTTTTTT
TRBV5-5,TRBJ2-7,NA,NA,CASSLVIGSYEQYF,TGTGCCAGCAGCTTGGTGATCGGGTCCTACGAGCAGTACTTC
TRBV6-5,TRBJ1-2,TRBD1,NA,CASSFNPGGIYGYTF,TGTGCCAGCAGTTTTAATCCAGGGGGCATCTATGGCTACACCTTC
TRBV7-2,TRBJ1-1,TRBD1,NA,CASSRRGDYTEAFF,TGTGCCAGCAGCCGCAGGGGGGATTACACTGAAGCTTTCTTT
TRBV11-2,TRBJ1-1,TRBD1,NA,CASSLGGTGAGTEAFF,TGTGCCAGCAGCTTAGGAGGGACAGGGGCCGGCACTGAAGCTTTCTTT